These 2 T cell receptor beta chains were sequenced from one sample in a study of T cell responses to AZD1222 COVID-19 vaccine. The repertoire was sequenced with immunoSEQ multiplex PCR; TCRdb's copy has only in-frame clones and lacks some. The table records about 200,000 clones, around 94% of them present only once. The sequences come from peripheral blood, collected 28 days after the second dose of the MenACWY control vaccine. The receptor source for this set is an adult who received the MenACWY meningococcal vaccine as a control.

The rearrangement links TRBV18 to TRBJ1-1; no definite D call. Germline values: CDR1 KGHSH, CDR2 LQKENI. There are 13 residues in the CDR3. Between the trimmed V and J ends, which lost 0 bases and 6 bases, there was a span of 8 bases. The CDR3 bases are TGTGCCAGCTCACCACCGTCGAGGGCTGAAGCTTTCTTT. Protein: CASSPPSRAEAFF.

J is TRBJ2-1 and V is TRBV7-9, with 9 bases aligning to TRBD2. The J segment lost 6 bases and the V segment lost 7 bases, leaving 7 bases of the junction unmatched. The germline CDR1 and CDR2 sequences are SEHNR and FQNEAQ (reference sequence). CDR3 length equals 14 residues. The CDR3 DNA reads TGTGCCAGCACCCCAGGGCGGGGGGGCAATGAGCAGTTCTTC. Protein: CASTPGRGGNEQFF.